These 5 T cell receptor beta chains originate from one sample sequenced in a study of T cell responses to AZD1222 COVID-19 vaccine. Data came from immunoSEQ multiplex PCR; TCRdb stores just in-frame clones and leaves some out. The sample lists 170,000 or so clones, approximately 92% occurring once. This material consisted of peripheral blood, taken 28 days after the second dose of the MenACWY control vaccine. These receptors were collected from an adult who received the MenACWY meningococcal vaccine as a control.

The chain employs TRBV3-1 (or the pseudogene TRBV3-2) and TRBJ1-6; D gene unclear. The CDR3 has 17 amino acids. Germline V gene sequence: CDR1 LGHDT, CDR2 YNNKEL (reference sequence). Between the trimmed V and J ends, which lost 4 bases and 0 bases, there was a span of 13 bases. The CDR3 nucleotides read TGTGCCAGCAGCCCTCGGGGAGGTAGCTCCTATAATTCACCCCTCCACTTT. This encodes CASSPRGGSSYNSPLHF.

This sequence joins TRBV7-3 and TRBJ1-3; D is uncertain. V lost 4 bases, J lost 1 base, and 5 bases lay in between. The CDR3 is 13 residues long. The V gene's germline CDR1 is SGHTA and CDR2 FQGTGA. The CDR3 is CASSSGSGNTIYF. CDR3 bases: TGTGCCAGCAGCTCAGGTTCTGGAAACACCATATATTTT.

The CDR3 region is CASSADTLTRELFF. CDR3 nucleotide sequence: TGTGCCAGCAGCGCAGACACCTTAACCAGGGAGCTGTTTTTT. The chain is built from TRBV9 and TRBJ2-2; D not resolved. The V gene's germline CDR1 is SGDLS and CDR2 YYNGEE. The V gene lost 3 bases and the J gene lost 9 bases, with 15 bases spanning the gap. The CDR3 is 14 residues long.

This chain joins TRBV30 and TRBJ1-4; D unclear. CDR1 and CDR2 (germline): GTSNPN, SVGIG (reference sequence). The ends were cut back, 0 bases at V and 6 bases at J, with 14 bases in the middle. This CDR3 has 15 residues. CDR3 loop: CAWSVGGRMDEKLFF. CDR3 coding DNA: TGTGCCTGGAGTGTCGGTGGTAGGATGGATGAAAAACTGTTTTTT.

The rearrangement links TRBV6-2 or TRBV6-3 to TRBJ1-5; 12 bases are a match to TRBD1. The trim removed 6 bases at V and 6 bases at J, leaving 9 bases unmatched. The germline V gene has CDR1 MNHEY and CDR2 SVGEGT. The CDR3 covers 16 residues. The CDR3 spells CASSPWGTGGGQPQHF. In nucleotides, the CDR3 is TGTGCCAGCAGCCCCTGGGGGACAGGGGGCGGTCAGCCCCAGCATTTT.